A selection of T cell receptor beta chains follows, all from one sample in a study of T cell repertoires in cytomegalovirus infection. One entry per CDR3 protein, called by TCRdb with MiXCR from the reads. The sample has roughly 640,000 distinct CDR3 sequences, approximately 25% seen once. Input material: CD8+ T cells from PBMCs. Receptor source: a human donor in good health (CMV status not recorded). Some clones in this sample may be carry-over from other donors' samples. Both conserved end residues are part of each CDR3. A D gene is named only where the DNA matches it firmly. Some rows have no size entry. The others give once, few or many, or a class for an expanded clone.

j_gene	abundance	v_gene	d_gene	CDR3aa	CDR3nt
TRBJ1-6	-	TRBV28	-	CASSPTGYLSGSYSSPLHF	TGTGCCAGCAGTCCCACAGGGTATCTTTCGGGCTCCTATAGTTCACCCCTCCACTTT
TRBJ2-7	few	TRBV7-9	-	CASSSPTYSYEQYF	TGTGCCAGCAGCTCCCCCACATATTCCTACGAGCAGTACTTC
TRBJ2-2	many	TRBV12-3/TRBV12-4	-	CASTTPLRDPGELFF	TGTGCCAGCACTACCCCCCTCAGGGACCCCGGGGAGCTGTTTTTT
TRBJ2-1	many	TRBV7-2	-	CASSSREGVGYNEQFF	TGTGCCAGCAGCTCCCGTGAGGGGGTAGGGTACAATGAGCAGTTCTTC
TRBJ2-3	many	TRBV7-2	-	CASSLVAGRGTDTQYF	TGTGCCAGCAGCTTAGTGGCGGGACGTGGCACAGATACGCAGTATTTT
TRBJ1-5	many	TRBV7-5	-	CISVPEACFSHGFKNQPQHF	-
TRBJ2-1	many	TRBV5-5	TRBD1	CASSSRDSRYNEQFF	TGTGCCAGCAGCTCCCGGGACAGCCGCTACAATGAGCAGTTCTTC
TRBJ2-1	-	TRBV29-1	-	CSVEGGISYNEQFF	TGCAGCGTTGAAGGGGGCATAAGCTACAATGAGCAGTTCTTC
TRBJ2-3	-	TRBV10-2	-	CASSESRSTDTQYF	TGCGCCAGCAGTGAGTCGAGGAGCACAGATACGCAGTATTTT
TRBJ1-2	many	TRBV7-2	TRBD1	CASSKRDSYLGGYTF	TGTGCCAGCAGCAAAAGGGACAGCTATCTAGGTGGCTACACCTTC
TRBJ1-6	once	TRBV7-9	TRBD1	CASSVSGQLNSPLHF	TGTGCCAGCAGCGTGTCGGGACAGCTTAATTCACCCCTCCACTTT
TRBJ1-5	many	TRBV12-3/TRBV12-4	-	CASTPGPVNQPQHF	TGTGCCAGCACCCCAGGGCCGGTCAATCAGCCCCAGCATTTT
TRBJ2-3	-	TRBV2	TRBD2	CASLETSGGPEDTKYF	TGTGCCAGCTTGGAGACTAGCGGGGGGCCTGAAGATACGAAGTATTTT
TRBJ2-3	few	TRBV6-2/TRBV6-3	-	CASSWWGGQDTQYF	TGTGCCAGCAGTTGGTGGGGGGGCCAAGATACGCAGTATTTT
TRBJ2-7	-	TRBV27	-	CASSLSFGYEQYF	TGTGCCAGCAGTTTATCGTTCGGCTACGAGCAGTACTTC